The 30 T cell receptor beta chains below come from one sample, sequenced in a study of blood T cell repertoires in COVID-19. The data were produced by immunoSEQ multiplex PCR, yet TCRdb's version contains in-frame clones alone and is incomplete. The table lists some 460,000 clones, about 89% of them singletons. Input material: peripheral blood. The receptors stem from a woman in her twenties or thirties with acute or convalescent COVID-19.

The chain is built from TRBV12-5 and TRBJ2-7, with D possibly TRBD2 on 5 matching bases. This CDR3 has 18 residues. Germline V gene sequence: CDR1 LGHNT, CDR2 FRNRAP. The V end was cut by 3 bases, the J end by 2 bases, with 23 bases between. The CDR3 region has the DNA TGTGCTAGTGGTTTCTCCCCCGGGGATAGGGAGTACGCCTACGAGCAGTACTTC. Translating it yields CASGFSPGDREYAYEQYF.

This clone has just one count. The chain is built from TRBV7-9 and TRBJ1-1; no firm D call. The CDR3 totals 12 residues. The V gene lost 1 base and the J gene lost 6 bases, with 6 bases spanning the gap. From germline, CDR1 is SEHNR and CDR2 FQNEAQ (reference sequence). The CDR3 DNA is TGTGCCAGCAGCTTAGGGGGAGCTGAAGCTTTCTTT. It is translated as CASSLGGAEAFF.

The V call is TRBV5-1, the J call TRBJ1-4, with D perhaps matching TRBD1 (5 bases). CDR1 SGHRS and CDR2 YFSETQ come from the germline V gene. Trimming left V 0 bases short and J 13 bases short, with 13 bases between. The CDR3 loop spans 13 amino acids. The CDR3: CASSLEGPGALFF. CDR3 coding DNA: TGCGCCAGCAGCTTGGAGGGGCCTGGGGCACTGTTTTTT.

The CDR3 DNA sequence: TGTGCCAGCAGCCGGGACAGGGGGGGCGACGAGCAGTACTTC. It translates to CASSRDRGGDEQYF. This chain links TRBV28 with TRBJ2-7; 11 bases line up with TRBD1. CDR1 MDHEN and CDR2 SYDVKM come from the germline V gene. The CDR3 contains 14 residues. The V and J ends lost 6 bases and 5 bases, in that order; junction bases with no gene match: 6.

J is TRBJ1-2 and V is TRBV30; D gene unclear. V lost 1 base, J lost 8 bases, and 8 bases lay in between. The CDR3 sequence is 11 residues long. The germline V gene has CDR1 GTSNPN and CDR2 SVGIG (reference sequence). The CDR3 DNA reads as TGTGCCTGGAGTGCGGGAGGCGGCTACACCTTC. As protein: CAWSAGGGYTF.

The chain combines TRBV4-1 with TRBJ2-7; 9 nucleotides align to TRBD2. J was trimmed by 2 bases and V by 0 bases; bases with no gene match: 5. The CDR3 extends over 16 amino acids. The germline V gene has CDR1 MGHRA and CDR2 YSYEKL. The CDR3 loop is CASSQEGLAGTYEQYF. The CDR3 nucleotides are TGCGCCAGCAGCCAAGAGGGGCTAGCGGGGACCTACGAGCAGTACTTC.

The chain joins TRBV27 to TRBJ2-7; D uncertain. The CDR3 sequence is 12 residues long. Trimming pared 5 bases from V and 3 bases from J, leaving 8 bases between. In germline, CDR1 is MNHEY, CDR2 SMNVEV (reference sequence). CDR3 residues: CASSPNYYEQYF. The CDR3 DNA follows: TGTGCCAGCAGTCCAAACTACTACGAGCAGTACTTC.

The chain is built from TRBV5-1 and TRBJ2-5; TRBD2 matches at 12 bases. Losses at the gene ends were 0 bases for V and 7 bases for J; bases not matched to a gene: 13. CDR1 is SGHRS and CDR2 is YFSETQ in the germline V gene. The CDR3 is made up of 18 amino acids. The DNA of the CDR3 is TGCGCCAGCAGCTTGGACCCTAGCGGGGGGGTCCCCCCCGCGACCCAGTACTTC. Translating gives CASSLDPSGGVPPATQYF. Full variable domain (rest looked up from reference TRBV5-1 and TRBJ2-5): KAGVTQTPRYLIKTRGQQVTLSCSPISGHRSVSWYQQTPGQGLQFLFEYFSETQRNKGNFPGRFSGRQFSNSRSEMNVSTLELGDSALYLCASSLDPSGGVPPATQYFGPGTRLLVL.

The chain uses TRBV9 and TRBJ2-3; 12 bases line up with TRBD2. The CDR3 runs to 16 residues. V was pared by 0 bases and J by 6 bases, with 5 bases of the junction left unmatched. The germline V gene has CDR1 SGDLS and CDR2 YYNGEE. CDR3 nucleotide sequence: TGTGCCAGCAGCGTAGATCCGCTAGCGGGGGGGGATACGCAGTATTTT. This gives the protein CASSVDPLAGGDTQYF.

The chain recombines TRBV11-1 with TRBJ2-1; TRBD2 matches 8 bases. This CDR3 region has 15 residues. Trimming took 5 bases from V and 0 from J; bases not matched to a gene: 3. Germline V gene data show CDR1 as SGHAT and CDR2 as FQDESV (reference sequence). The CDR3 region is CASSDGTSSYNEQFF. Here the CDR3 DNA reads TGTGCCAGCAGCGACGGGACTAGCTCCTACAATGAGCAGTTCTTC.

The chain combines TRBV3-1 (or the pseudogene TRBV3-2) with TRBJ1-5; D is undetermined. The CDR3 is 16 amino acids. Germline CDR1 is LGHDT and CDR2 is YNNKEL (reference sequence). V lost 0 bases and J 0 bases, leaving 9 bases between the germline ends. CDR3 amino acids: CASSQDYAASNQPQHF. The CDR3, as DNA: TGTGCCAGCAGCCAAGATTACGCGGCTAGCAATCAGCCCCAGCATTTT.

In its sample, this clone was seen a few times. The chain recombines TRBV12-3 or TRBV12-4 with TRBJ1-5, with D possibly matching TRBD1 (6 bases). This CDR3 is built from 12 residues. The ends were cut back, 2 bases at V and 15 bases at J, with 14 bases in the middle. The CDR3: CASSLFLGQPHF. CDR3 nucleotide sequence: TGTGCCAGCAGTTTATTTCTGGGACAACCGCATTTT.

V usage is TRBV6-6 and J usage is TRBJ1-3; unclear D gene. The germline gives CDR1 MNHNY, CDR2 SVGAGI (reference sequence). Between the trimmed V and J ends, which lost 2 bases and 0 bases, there was a span of 8 bases. The CDR3 is 15 amino acids. The DNA for the CDR3 is TGTGCCAGCAGTTACGGCCTTGACTCTGGAAACACCATATATTTT. This translates into CASSYGLDSGNTIYF.

The chain recombines TRBV5-4 with TRBJ1-3; D unresolved. The CDR3 is 13 amino acids. Trimming removed 2 bases from V and 1 base from J, with 4 bases in between. Germline V lookup: CDR1 SGHNT, CDR2 YYREEE (reference sequence). The CDR3 is CASSFGSGNTIYF. The CDR3 nucleotides read TGTGCCAGCAGCTTCGGTTCTGGAAACACCATATATTTT.

This chain's CDR3 is CAWSVGDRENTEAFF. The CDR3 DNA is TGTGCCTGGAGTGTGGGGGACAGGGAGAACACTGAAGCTTTCTTT. The chain uses TRBV30 and TRBJ1-1; 9 bases are a match to TRBD1. This CDR3 has 15 amino acids. Germline-derived CDR1 and CDR2 are GTSNPN and SVGIG (reference sequence). The junction had 3 bases not matched to a gene; V was cut back by 0 bases and J by 1 base.

The gene calls are TRBV7-9 and TRBJ1-2; 7 nucleotides match TRBD1. Germline loops: CDR1 SEHNR, CDR2 FQNEAQ (reference sequence). The CDR3 spans 15 residues. V was pared by 2 bases and J by 2 bases, with 5 bases of the junction left unmatched. Here the CDR3 DNA reads TGTGCCAGCAGCTTAACGTCAGGGGGAAACTATGGCTACACCTTC. Its protein is CASSLTSGGNYGYTF.

The chain uses TRBV30 and TRBJ1-6; maybe TRBD1 (5 bases). Between the trimmed V and J ends, which lost 1 base and 6 bases, there was a span of 10 bases. This CDR3 spans 14 amino acids. Germline-derived CDR1 and CDR2 are GTSNPN and SVGIG (reference sequence). CDR3 coding DNA: TGTGCCTGGAGTGCGGGGACTGCTAATTCACCCCTCCACTTT. This encodes CAWSAGTANSPLHF.

The rearrangement uses TRBV12-3 or TRBV12-4 and TRBJ1-1; maybe TRBD1 (6 bases). V was trimmed by 1 base and J by 6 bases, leaving 9 bases between them. There are 13 residues in the CDR3. The CDR3 sequence: CASSLEGVAEAFF. The CDR3 DNA follows: TGTGCCAGCAGTTTAGAGGGGGTAGCTGAAGCTTTCTTT.

This clone was seen only a few times. The genes are TRBV27 and TRBJ1-1; tentatively, D is TRBD1 (5 bases). This CDR3 is 15 amino acids long. V was clipped by 6 bases and J by 4 bases, with 18 bases between them. Germline loops: CDR1 MNHEY, CDR2 SMNVEV (reference sequence). CDR3 nucleotide sequence: TGTGCCAGCAGGCTGGGCCCCGCGGGGGTCACTGAAGCTTTCTTT. Translation gives CASRLGPAGVTEAFF.

Comments on this clone: This sequence is one base from a far larger clone and is likely a read error. The chain links TRBV6-5 to TRBJ1-5; 8 bases map to TRBD1. Germline V gene sequence: CDR1 MNHEY, CDR2 SVGAGI. The ends lost 6 bases at V and 6 bases at J; junction bases unmatched: 4. The CDR3 is made up of 13 amino acids. CDR3 residues: CASSSGGGQPQHF. CDR3 nucleotide sequence: TGTGCCAGCAGCTCAGGGGGCGGTCAGCCCCAGCATTTT.

V is TRBV10-1 and J is TRBJ2-5; a possible D gene is TRBD2 (6 bases). The V end lost 6 bases, the J end lost 7 bases, and 18 bases lay between the germline ends. The CDR3 totals 14 residues. CDR1 and CDR2 from the germline V gene are WNHNN and SYGVQD (reference sequence). Written as DNA, the CDR3 is TGCGCCAGCAGCAAAGCGGGTGGGGCGCGGACCCAGTACTTC. It encodes CASSKAGGARTQYF.

The chain recombines TRBV9 with TRBJ2-7; a possible D gene is TRBD2 (5 bases). The V end was cut by 4 bases, the J end by 8 bases, with 13 bases between. CDR3 length: 12 amino acids. From germline, CDR1 is SGDLS and CDR2 YYNGEE. The CDR3 here is CASSSGGRQQYF. The CDR3 region has the DNA TGTGCCAGCAGCTCCGGAGGCCGCCAGCAGTACTTC.

By share of the sample, this clone is large (0.1 to 1%). The chain employs TRBV7-2 and TRBJ1-6; D gene uncertain. The CDR3 is made up of 12 amino acids. The V end lost 5 bases, the J end lost 5 bases, and 4 bases lay between the germline ends. CDR1 is SGHTA, CDR2 FQGNSA, per germline. The CDR3 loop is CASSHNNSPLHF. CDR3 bases: TGTGCCAGCAGCCACAATAATTCACCCCTCCACTTT.

V is TRBV19 and J is TRBJ2-1, with 7 bases that match TRBD1. V lost 9 bases to trimming and J lost 6 bases; unmatched junction nucleotides: 8. CDR1 and CDR2 from the germline V gene are LNHDA and SQIVND (reference sequence). The CDR3 extends over 13 amino acids. In DNA, the CDR3 is TGTGCCAGCTTAAGACAGGGCGGCAATGAGCAGTTCTTC. The encoded protein is CASLRQGGNEQFF. The full variable domain, with the rest looked up from reference TRBV19 and TRBJ2-1, is DGGITQSPKYLFRKEGQNVTLSCEQNLNHDAMYWYRQDPGQGLRLIYYSQIVNDFQKGDIAEGYSVSREKKESFPLTVTSAQKNPTAFYLCASLRQGGNEQFFGPGTRLTVL.

The chain uses TRBV5-1 and TRBJ2-1, with D perhaps matching TRBD2 (5 bases). Trimming removed 6 bases at V and 0 bases at J, with 10 bases between. Germline-derived CDR1 and CDR2 are SGHRS and YFSETQ. The CDR3 sequence is 14 residues long. The CDR3 region is CASNTDFSYNEQFF. Written as DNA, the CDR3 is TGCGCCAGCAATACGGACTTCTCCTACAATGAGCAGTTCTTC.

The CDR3 nucleotides read TGTGCCAGTAGTAAAGGAGCGGGGCAAGAGACCCAGTACTTC. Translation gives CASSKGAGQETQYF. The V gene is TRBV19, the J gene TRBJ2-5, with 7 nucleotides matching TRBD2. Per the germline V gene, CDR1 is LNHDA and CDR2 is SQIVND (reference sequence). The CDR3 runs 14 residues. After removal of 4 bases from V and 2 bases from J, the junction contained 4 bases not matched to a gene.

With regard to this clone: Sequence at one end of the junction differs from germline and may be a read error. The chain uses TRBV3-1 (or the pseudogene TRBV3-2) and TRBJ1-1; 9 nucleotides match TRBD1. The germline V gene has CDR1 LGHDT and CDR2 YNNKEL (reference sequence). The CDR3 contains 14 residues. DNA of the CDR3: TGTGCCAGCAGCCAAGAACGGGGACAGGGTGGATTGATCTTT. Residues: CASSQERGQGGLIF.

This rearrangement joins TRBV5-4 to TRBJ2-3, with 7 bases fitting TRBD2. Germline lookup yields CDR1 SGHNT and CDR2 YYREEE (reference sequence). V gave up 0 bases and J gave up 1 base; unmatched junction bases: 8. The CDR3 is 17 amino acids. The CDR3 is CASSLGWRGRRTDTQYF. The CDR3 DNA sequence: TGTGCCAGCAGCTTGGGGTGGCGGGGGAGACGCACAGATACGCAGTATTTT.

For the CDR3, the DNA is TGTGCCAGCAGCTCGAAAGGGACTAGCGGGGGCACAGATACGCAGTATTTT. Translating gives CASSSKGTSGGTDTQYF. The chain joins TRBV7-2 to TRBJ2-3, with 13 bases aligning to TRBD2. The CDR3 loop spans 17 amino acids. CDR1 SGHTA and CDR2 FQGNSA come from the germline V gene. V was clipped by 4 bases and J by 1 base; unmatched bases: 5.

The gene calls are TRBV30 and TRBJ2-1; 9 nucleotides match TRBD1. Germline V gene data show CDR1 as GTSNPN and CDR2 as SVGIG (reference sequence). V gave up 5 bases and J gave up 6 bases; unmatched junction bases: 8. The CDR3 has 14 residues. CDR3 nucleotides: TGTGCCTGGTCCCGGGACAGGGAGTCCAATGAGCAGTTCTTC. Protein: CAWSRDRESNEQFF.